This T cell receptor beta chain was retrieved from a study of CD8+CD57+ T cells in acquired aplastic anemia. The study, taken as a whole, reports: Roughly 30 sequences, all CD8+ CDR3, were shared between patients and controls.

Ten or more counts support this clonotype. The antigen is not known. In patients chosen for sequencing, flow cytometry had shown CD8+CD57+ cell expansion. Diagnosis of severe acquired aplastic anemia applied to all patients. Profiles of TCR beta VDJ and CDR3 were generated from a genomic DNA template. TCRdb re-derived calls from the reads in MiXCR, one entry per CDR3 protein. The top ten clones hold roughly 1.2% of a sample with approximately 300,000 distinct CDR3 sequences, 45% to 65% of them seen once. V lost 0 bases and J 0 bases, leaving 9 bases between the germline ends. Germline values: CDR1 SGHVS, CDR2 FQNEAQ. The length of the CDR3 is 15 residues.

V and J are TRBV7-8 and TRBJ2-7; no clear D. Sequences were obtained from sorted CD4+, CD8+, or CD8+CD57+ T cells (not recorded which) from PBMCs. This receptor was obtained from a human donor with aplastic anemia. The CDR3 nucleotides are TGTGCCAGCAGCTTAGCGCCCACGAGCTCCTACGAGCAGTACTTC. This sequence encodes CASSLAPTSSYEQYF.